The 14 T cell receptor beta chains below come from one sample, sequenced in a study of T cell responses to AZD1222 COVID-19 vaccine. Clones were sequenced by immunoSEQ multiplex PCR, and TCRdb holds only the in-frame ones, with some missing. The data hold 150,000 to 200,000 clones, with 90% to 95% observed a single time. Sequencing used peripheral blood, obtained on day 0 of AZD1222 vaccination. Receptor source: an adult in good health.

The gene calls are TRBV6-2 or TRBV6-3 and TRBJ2-3; D may be TRBD1 or TRBD2 (5 bases each). Looked up from germline, CDR1 is MNHEY and CDR2 is SVGEGT. With 4 bases removed from V and 2 bases from J, the gap between germline ends came to 10 bases. The CDR3 has 14 residues. CDR3 sequence reads: CASSSWGPTDTQYF. The CDR3 DNA follows: TGTGCCAGCAGTTCTTGGGGACCCACAGATACGCAGTATTTT.

The V and J genes are TRBV5-1 and TRBJ1-1, with a possible D match to TRBD1 (6 bases). The V end lost 7 bases, the J end lost 0 bases, and 16 bases lay between the germline ends. CDR1 SGHRS and CDR2 YFSETQ come from the germline V gene. CDR3 length: 15 amino acids. The CDR3 region is CASHTSRGLNTEAFF. CDR3 DNA: TGCGCCAGCCACACTTCCAGGGGCCTGAACACTGAAGCTTTCTTT.

This chain joins TRBV5-4 and TRBJ2-7, with TRBD1 matching over 9 bases. V lost 0 bases, J lost 2 bases, and 9 bases stayed unmatched. Germline V gene data show CDR1 as SGHNT and CDR2 as YYREEE (reference sequence). There are 17 residues in the CDR3. The CDR3 loop reads CASSLEGQGMFAYEQYF. The CDR3 DNA sequence: TGTGCCAGCAGCTTGGAGGGACAGGGAATGTTTGCCTACGAGCAGTACTTC.

The CDR3 here is CASSLGRTSGNTIYF. In nucleotides, the CDR3 is TGCGCCAGCAGCTTGGGACGTACCTCTGGAAACACCATATATTTT. This rearrangement joins TRBV5-1 to TRBJ1-3; the D is unclear. Per the germline V gene, CDR1 is SGHRS and CDR2 is YFSETQ. This CDR3 is built from 15 residues. The V gene lost 0 bases and the J gene lost 0 bases, with 7 bases spanning the gap.

This clone was picked up one time. The chain has TRBV4-1 and TRBJ2-7; 9 bases align to TRBD1. The CDR3 length is 14 residues. Germline values: CDR1 MGHRA, CDR2 YSYEKL. V was pared by 2 bases and J by 3 bases, with 2 bases of the junction left unmatched. The CDR3 nucleotides are TGCGCCAGCAGCCAACTGACAGGGGGCTACGAGCAGTACTTC. Protein: CASSQLTGGYEQYF.

V usage is TRBV9 and J usage is TRBJ2-5; the D gene is possibly TRBD2 (6 bases). The V and J ends lost 3 bases and 4 bases respectively, with 16 bases between them. The CDR3 sequence is 15 residues long. Per germline, CDR1 SGDLS and CDR2 YYNGEE. CDR3 DNA sequence: TGTGCCAGCAGCGCCCCCGGCTCCGGGGGAGAGACCCAGTACTTC. The encoded protein is CASSAPGSGGETQYF. The whole variable domain, filled in from reference TRBV9 and TRBJ2-5, reads DSGVTQTPKHLITATGQRVTLRCSPRSGDLSVYWYQQSLDQGLQFLIQYYNGEERAKGNILERFSAQQFPDLHSELNLSSLELGDSALYFCASSAPGSGGETQYFGPGTRLLVL.

This chain joins TRBV6-2 or TRBV6-3 and TRBJ2-6; D call uncertain. The CDR3 totals 16 residues. Germline V CDR1 and CDR2: MNHEY, SVGEGT. Trimming cost V 1 base and J 0 bases, with 7 bases left between them. The CDR3 DNA is TGTGCCAGCAGTTACTTAGGGTTCTCTGGGGCCAACGTCCTGACTTTC. It is translated as CASSYLGFSGANVLTF.

The J gene is TRBJ2-3, the V gene TRBV2; D not resolved. Trimming took 10 bases from V and 1 from J, leaving 15 bases between them. Germline assignment: CDR1 SNHLY and CDR2 FYNNEI. This CDR3 is built from 14 residues. The CDR3 spells CATTGVGGTDTQYF. CDR3 in DNA: TGTGCCACGACTGGGGTGGGTGGCACAGATACGCAGTATTTT.

The gene calls are TRBV5-1 and TRBJ2-2; D unclear. V dropped 7 bases and J dropped 3 bases, with 13 bases sitting between them. Germline V gene sequence: CDR1 SGHRS, CDR2 YFSETQ. There are 14 residues in the CDR3. The CDR3 DNA follows: TGCGCCAGCTCCCGGAGAGGAGACACCGGGGAGCTGTTTTTT. Protein product: CASSRRGDTGELFF.

The chain employs TRBV19 and TRBJ2-3, with 7 bases matching TRBD1. CDR3 size: 12 residues. Trimming cost V 6 bases and J 7 bases; bases outside gene matches: 4. Germline V CDR1 and CDR2: LNHDA, SQIVND (reference sequence). The DNA for the CDR3 is TGTGCCAGTAGGGGACAGCCCAATACGCAGTATTTT. Its translation is CASRGQPNTQYF.

This clone showed up just once. The chain has TRBV5-5 and TRBJ2-1; weak D call: TRBD1 (5 bases). The CDR3 is 15 amino acids. The V gene lost 0 bases and the J gene lost 6 bases, with 13 bases spanning the gap. The germline V gene has CDR1 SGHKS and CDR2 YYEKEE (reference sequence). CDR3 protein: CASSLVAGSINEQFF. CDR3 nucleotides: TGTGCCAGCAGCTTGGTGGCAGGGTCCATCAATGAGCAGTTCTTC.

V usage is TRBV2 and J usage is TRBJ2-1; the match to TRBD2 covers 13 bases. The V gene end was trimmed by 3 bases and the J gene end by 7 bases; junction bases not matched to a gene: 6. The CDR3 consists of 16 residues. CDR1 and CDR2 from the germline V gene are SNHLY and FYNNEI. The DNA of the CDR3 is TGTGCCAGCAGTGACGCTTTACTAGCGGGAGGGAATGAGCAGTTCTTC. This codes for CASSDALLAGGNEQFF. Using reference TRBV2 and TRBJ2-1 for the parts outside the CDR3, the full variable domain is EPEVTQTPSHQVTQMGQEVILRCVPISNHLYFYWYRQILGQKVEFLVSFYNNEISEKSEIFDDQFSVERPDGSNFTLKIRSTKLEDSAMYFCASSDALLAGGNEQFFGPGTRLTVL.

The chain links TRBV24-1 to TRBJ2-3; D call uncertain. From germline, CDR1 is KGHDR and CDR2 SFDVKD. This CDR3 has 13 residues. The V gene lost 11 bases and the J gene lost 1 base, with 12 bases spanning the gap. CDR3 in DNA: TGTGCCATCAGACCTCGGGGCACAGATACGCAGTATTTT. It encodes CAIRPRGTDTQYF.

V gene TRBV28 combines with J gene TRBJ2-5, with TRBD1 identical over 11 bases. This CDR3 contains 16 residues. V dropped 4 bases and J dropped 5; count of bases not matched to a gene: 9. Germline V lookup: CDR1 MDHEN, CDR2 SYDVKM. The CDR3 nucleotides are TGTGCCAGCAGTTGGTCTTGGACAGGGGGCATGGAGACCCAGTACTTC. Translation: CASSWSWTGGMETQYF.